This T cell receptor beta chain was found in a study of CD8+CD57+ T cells in acquired aplastic anemia. Background on the study: The study obtained an average of about 3.2 ug of DNA from sorted CD4+ and CD8+ cells. As sequenced from healthy donors, CD4+ cells averaged roughly 10 million reads.

TCR beta VDJ and CDR3 profiling used genomic DNA as template. TCRdb reanalysed the reads using MiXCR and keeps one entry per CDR3 protein. The sample has 74,000 or so distinct CDR3 sequences; under 65% are singletons. The length of the CDR3 is 13 residues. Trimming stripped 7 bases from V and 6 bases from J, with 14 bases between. CDR1 and CDR2 (germline): KGHDR, SFDVKD. The source is a human donor in good health, serving as a control. The V call is TRBV24-1, the J call TRBJ1-2, with TRBD1 as a possible D gene (6 bases). The sequenced material came from sorted CD4+, CD8+, or CD8+CD57+ T cells (not recorded which) from PBMCs. The CDR3 nucleotides are TGTGCCACCAGAGGGGGAGCGGGCAATGGCTACACCTTC. It translates to CATRGGAGNGYTF.